Shown below are 26 T cell receptor beta chains from a single sample sequenced in a study of T cell responses to AZD1222 COVID-19 vaccine. The method was immunoSEQ multiplex PCR; TCRdb's version includes in-frame clones alone and lacks a portion of them. The profile shows roughly 100,000 clones, 82% of them singletons. The sequencing used peripheral blood, collected on day 0 of AZD1222 vaccination. These receptors originate from an adult in good health.

This chain links TRBV9 with TRBJ1-6; possible D gene TRBD1, 5 bases. The V and J ends lost 4 bases and 6 bases respectively, with 14 bases between them. Looked up from germline, CDR1 is SGDLS and CDR2 is YYNGEE. The CDR3 consists of 15 residues. CDR3 sequence reads: CASSSRGTGNSPLHF. The CDR3, as DNA: TGTGCCAGCAGCTCCCGGGGTACAGGTAATTCACCCCTCCACTTT.

The chain combines TRBV5-4 with TRBJ1-4; the D is unclear. The germline CDR1 and CDR2 sequences are SGHNT and YYREEE (reference sequence). V dropped 5 bases and J dropped 9 bases, with 11 bases sitting between them. The CDR3 extends over 12 amino acids. As DNA, the CDR3 is TGTGCCAGCAGTTTTAACGCGCAAAAACTGTTTTTT. Protein: CASSFNAQKLFF. Full variable domain (remainder filled in from reference TRBV5-4 and TRBJ1-4): ETGVTQSPTHLIKTRGQQVTLRCSSQSGHNTVSWYQQALGQGPQFIFQYYREEENGRGNFPPRFSGLQFPNYSSELNVNALELDDSALYLCASSFNAQKLFFGSGTQLSVL.

The chain employs TRBV29-1 and TRBJ2-1, with 12 bases aligning to TRBD2. Germline V gene lookup returns CDR1 SQVTM and CDR2 ANQGSEA. Trimming at V came to 5 bases and at J to 7 bases, leaving 0 bases not matched to a gene. The CDR3 is 12 amino acids. CDR3 region: CSVLAGGNEQFF. The CDR3 nucleotides read TGCAGCGTTCTAGCGGGGGGGAATGAGCAGTTCTTC.

V is TRBV4-1 and J is TRBJ1-1; 8 bases match TRBD1. CDR1 MGHRA and CDR2 YSYEKL come from the germline V gene. This CDR3 is built from 15 residues. With 4 bases clipped from V and 3 bases from J, the junction kept 7 bases outside the gene matches. CDR3 sequence reads: CASSRGQGGDTEAFF. The CDR3 DNA is TGCGCCAGCAGCCGCGGACAGGGAGGGGACACTGAAGCTTTCTTT.

The rearrangement links TRBV10-3 to TRBJ1-5, with no clear D. Trimming shortened V by 2 bases and J by 2 bases, and 7 bases separated the two germline ends. The CDR3 has 14 amino acids. Germline CDR1 and CDR2: ENHRY and SYGVKD. CDR3 protein: CAISERQGNQPQHF. The CDR3 coding sequence is TGTGCCATCAGTGAGCGGCAGGGCAATCAGCCCCAGCATTTT.

V is TRBV7-8 and J is TRBJ1-2; 7 bases fit TRBD1. J lost 2 bases, V lost 6 bases, and 9 bases had no gene match. The CDR3 runs 15 residues. CDR1 and CDR2 from the germline V gene are SGHVS and FQNEAQ. The CDR3 DNA reads TGTGCCAGCAGTTATACCGGGGGACAGAACTATGGCTACACCTTC. Translated: CASSYTGGQNYGYTF.

This sequence joins TRBV3-1 (or the pseudogene TRBV3-2) and TRBJ2-1; D is perhaps TRBD1 (6 bases). The CDR3 runs to 14 residues. V was trimmed by 4 bases and J by 3 bases, leaving 10 bases between them. Germline V CDR1 and CDR2: LGHDT, YNNKEL (reference sequence). CDR3 sequence reads: CASSREQGYNEQFF. The CDR3 nucleotides read TGTGCCAGCAGCCGGGAACAGGGCTACAATGAGCAGTTCTTC.

The V gene is TRBV7-9, the J gene TRBJ2-7; TRBD1 matches at 7 bases. Germline CDR1 SEHNR, CDR2 FQNEAQ (reference sequence). There are 13 residues in the CDR3. V was pared by 6 bases and J by 7 bases, with 9 bases of the junction left unmatched. CDR3 sequence: CASRSTGLGEQYF. CDR3 in DNA: TGTGCCAGCAGGTCGACAGGGTTAGGAGAGCAGTACTTC.

The rearrangement joins TRBV5-1 to TRBJ1-1; D unclear. Germline V CDR1 and CDR2: SGHRS, YFSETQ. The CDR3 is 15 residues long. Trimming cost V 4 bases and J 0 bases, with 13 bases left between them. The CDR3 DNA reads as TGCGCCAGCAGCCCGCCGAATGGTGTGAACACTGAAGCTTTCTTT. This encodes CASSPPNGVNTEAFF.

The V call is TRBV27, the J call TRBJ2-1, with D perhaps TRBD1 or TRBD2 (6 bases each). Trimming removed 3 bases from V and 7 bases from J, with 19 bases in between. Germline assignment: CDR1 MNHEY and CDR2 SMNVEV (reference sequence). The CDR3 spans 16 residues. The CDR3 spells CASSFGWGLALNEQFF. The CDR3 DNA reads TGTGCCAGCAGTTTTGGTTGGGGGCTAGCGCTTAATGAGCAGTTCTTC.

This sequence joins TRBV18 and TRBJ2-1; no clear D. This CDR3 comprises 15 residues. The ends were cut back, 2 bases at V and 3 bases at J, with 11 bases in the middle. The germline V gene encodes CDR1 KGHSH and CDR2 LQKENI. The CDR3 sequence: CASSPTPLNYNEQFF. CDR3 in DNA: TGTGCCAGCTCACCAACCCCCCTTAACTACAATGAGCAGTTCTTC.

This chain connects TRBV7-9 to TRBJ1-2, with TRBD1 as a possible D gene (5 bases). V lost 1 base and J 6 bases, leaving 21 bases between the germline ends. Germline V CDR1 and CDR2: SEHNR, FQNEAQ (reference sequence). The CDR3 length is 17 residues. Written as DNA, the CDR3 is TGTGCCAGCAGCTTAGAGGTTGGGGGAAAAAATAGACATGGCTACACCTTC. It is translated as CASSLEVGGKNRHGYTF.

The chain is built from TRBV19 and TRBJ2-7, with a tentative D call TRBD2 (5 bases). The V and J ends lost 4 bases and 0 bases respectively, with 13 bases between them. The CDR3 is 15 residues long. Germline V CDR1 and CDR2: LNHDA, SQIVND (reference sequence). CDR3 in amino acids: CASSRVAEGSYEQYF. In nucleotides, the CDR3 is TGTGCCAGTAGTAGGGTAGCAGAGGGCTCCTACGAGCAGTACTTC. The entire variable domain, with the rest obtained from reference TRBV19 and TRBJ2-7, is as follows: DGGITQSPKYLFRKEGQNVTLSCEQNLNHDAMYWYRQDPGQGLRLIYYSQIVNDFQKGDIAEGYSVSREKKESFPLTVTSAQKNPTAFYLCASSRVAEGSYEQYFGPGTRLTVT.

V and J are TRBV7-8 and TRBJ2-7; D ambiguous. The CDR3 runs 12 residues. The germline gives CDR1 SGHVS, CDR2 FQNEAQ. Trimming removed 1 base at V and 2 bases at J, with 3 bases between. DNA for the CDR3: TGTGCCAGCAGCTTAGTAACCTACGAGCAGTACTTC. It yields the protein CASSLVTYEQYF.

The CDR3: CASSRRDRTSGANVLTF. As DNA, the CDR3 is TGTGCCAGCAGCCGCCGGGACAGAACCTCTGGGGCCAACGTCCTGACTTTC. The chain joins TRBV27 to TRBJ2-6; 7 bases are shared with TRBD1. J gave up 0 bases and V 6 bases, and 8 bases lay outside the gene matches. Germline values: CDR1 MNHEY, CDR2 SMNVEV (reference sequence). The CDR3 sequence is 17 residues long. Based on the CDR3 plus reference TRBV27 and TRBJ2-6, the full variable domain is EAQVTQNPRYLITVTGKKLTVTCSQNMNHEYMSWYRQDPGLGLRQIYYSMNVEVTDKGDVPEGYKVSRKEKRNFPLILESPSPNQTSLYFCASSRRDRTSGANVLTFGAGSRLTVL.

The chain combines TRBV7-9 with TRBJ1-4; the D is unclear. Looked up from germline, CDR1 is SEHNR and CDR2 is FQNEAQ (reference sequence). The CDR3 is 14 residues long. Trimming removed 5 bases from V and 8 bases from J, with 15 bases in between. CDR3 bases: TGTGCCAGCAGCCTGGTGGGAGTGGGAGAAAAACTGTTTTTT. Translation gives CASSLVGVGEKLFF.

The J gene is TRBJ2-5, the V gene TRBV5-6; TRBD2 matches 8 bases. J lost 5 bases, V lost 4 bases, and 7 bases had no gene match. There are 14 residues in the CDR3. Germline V gives CDR1 SGHDT, CDR2 YYEEEE. CDR3 amino acids: CASSERGREETQYF. In DNA form, the CDR3 reads TGTGCCAGCAGCGAGCGGGGGAGAGAGGAGACCCAGTACTTC.

The rearrangement uses TRBV5-1 and TRBJ1-1; D uncertain. Trimming removed 2 bases from V and 4 bases from J, with 9 bases in between. Germline values: CDR1 SGHRS, CDR2 YFSETQ. This CDR3 region has 13 residues. DNA of the CDR3: TGCGCCAGCAGCTTCAACCCTAGCACTGAAGCTTTCTTT. This gives the protein CASSFNPSTEAFF.

The CDR3 sequence is CASSQNLSGGYTF. DNA of the CDR3: TGTGCCAGCAGCCAAAATCTTTCGGGAGGCTACACCTTC. This sequence joins TRBV3-1 (or the pseudogene TRBV3-2) and TRBJ1-2; D unresolved. The germline CDR1 and CDR2 sequences are LGHDT and YNNKEL (reference sequence). V was trimmed by 2 bases and J by 8 bases, leaving 12 bases between them. The CDR3 is 13 residues long.

V and J are TRBV2 and TRBJ2-1; 11 bases line up with TRBD1. CDR1 and CDR2 from the germline V gene are SNHLY and FYNNEI. V lost 5 bases to trimming and J lost 9 bases; unmatched junction nucleotides: 6. The CDR3 runs 14 residues. Here the CDR3 reads CASSFGQGAREQFF. CDR3 sequence (DNA): TGTGCCAGCAGTTTTGGACAGGGGGCTCGTGAGCAGTTCTTC. Filled out from reference TRBV2 and TRBJ2-1, the complete variable domain reads EPEVTQTPSHQVTQMGQEVILRCVPISNHLYFYWYRQILGQKVEFLVSFYNNEISEKSEIFDDQFSVERPDGSNFTLKIRSTKLEDSAMYFCASSFGQGAREQFFGPGTRLTVL.

This clone is a singleton in its sample. J is TRBJ1-1 and V is TRBV28, with D hard to call. V was cut by 6 bases and J by 5 bases, with 10 bases left in between. The V gene's germline CDR1 is MDHEN and CDR2 SYDVKM. The CDR3 is 12 residues long. CDR3 DNA sequence: TGTGCCAGCAGACCCGGGATGACTGAAGCTTTCTTT. It codes for CASRPGMTEAFF.

The gene calls are TRBV20-1 and TRBJ1-1; 7 bases are shared with TRBD1. V gave up 3 bases and J gave up 10 bases; unmatched junction bases: 11. Germline V gene sequence: CDR1 DFQATT, CDR2 SNEGSKA (reference sequence). The CDR3 contains 13 residues. DNA for the CDR3: TGCAGTGCTAGTTCAGGCAGGGGGATTAGAGCTTTCTTT. It is translated as CSASSGRGIRAFF.

The chain couples TRBV7-2 to TRBJ2-2; 8 nucleotides line up with TRBD2. The germline V gene encodes CDR1 SGHTA and CDR2 FQGNSA. The CDR3 is 16 amino acids. Losses at the gene ends were 4 bases for V and 5 bases for J; bases not matched to a gene: 9. CDR3 in amino acids: CASSSLSGGRTGELFF. In DNA, the CDR3 is TGTGCCAGCAGCTCGCTCTCGGGCGGGAGGACCGGGGAGCTGTTTTTT.

The genes are TRBV20-1 and TRBJ2-1; D not certain. This CDR3 has 14 amino acids. From germline, CDR1 is DFQATT and CDR2 SNEGSKA (reference sequence). The V end was cut by 3 bases, the J end by 0 bases, with 9 bases between. The DNA for the CDR3 is TGCAGTGCTAGTACCCCCAGCTCCTACAATGAGCAGTTCTTC. Translating it yields CSASTPSSYNEQFF.

The rearrangement links TRBV7-9 to TRBJ2-3; possible D gene TRBD2, 5 bases. CDR3 length: 14 residues. V was shortened by 2 bases and J by 2 bases, with 8 bases between the two germline ends. Looked up from germline, CDR1 is SEHNR and CDR2 is FQNEAQ (reference sequence). CDR3 DNA sequence: TGTGCCAGCAGCTTAACGGGGTACACAGATACGCAGTATTTT. This translates into CASSLTGYTDTQYF.

The chain combines TRBV6-2 or TRBV6-3 with TRBJ2-2; D unresolved. V gave up 2 bases and J gave up 5 bases, with 6 bases separating them. The CDR3 has 13 residues. Germline CDR1 reads MNHEY; CDR2 reads SVGEGT. The CDR3 region is CASSYGQTGELFF. The CDR3, as DNA: TGTGCCAGCAGTTACGGGCAGACCGGGGAGCTGTTTTTT.